Listed below are T cell receptor beta chains from one sample, sequenced in a study of T cell responses to AZD1222 COVID-19 vaccine. Measured with immunoSEQ multiplex PCR; TCRdb has only the in-frame clones, and not every one. Of 100,000 to 150,000 clones listed, around 84% were seen once; the top ten hold about 12%. The sequences come from peripheral blood, collected on day 0 of AZD1222 vaccination. These receptors all stem from an adult in good health. Both conserved end residues are part of each CDR3. Each record gives: CDR3 DNA, CDR3 protein, J gene, D gene, clone size, V gene. The D gene is left open where the match is weak. Clone size appears in some rows only: once, few, many, or a class for an expanded clone.

TGTGCCAGTAGTTATGGCCGGGGGATCAAAAACTGGGGCACTGAAGCTTTCTTT,CASSYGRGIKNWGTEAFF,TRBJ1-1,-,few,TRBV19
TGTGCCAGCAGCGGTCACGGGACAGGGGATTGGGGGCAGTACTTC,CASSGHGTGDWGQYF,TRBJ2-7,TRBD1,-,TRBV9
TGTGCCAGCAGGTTGTTCGGGTCAGGAAATTCACCCCTCCACTTT,CASRLFGSGNSPLHF,TRBJ1-6,-,-,TRBV2
TGCGCCAGCAGCTCACAGGGTTCTGGGGAGACCCAGTACTTC,CASSSQGSGETQYF,TRBJ2-5,-,-,TRBV5-1
TGTGCCAGCAGCCCGGGACACTACGAGCAGTACTTC,CASSPGHYEQYF,TRBJ2-7,-,-,TRBV28
TGTGCCATCAGCGTACAGGGATCTGGATCACCCCTCCACTTT,CAISVQGSGSPLHF,TRBJ1-6,-,-,TRBV10-3
TGTGCCAGCAGCTTAACGCCAAGGTCAAGGGAGCAGTACTTC,CASSLTPRSREQYF,TRBJ2-7,-,-,TRBV7-3
TGTGCCAGCAGTTCGCCGACAGGACCTAATGAAAAACTGTTTTTT,CASSSPTGPNEKLFF,TRBJ1-4,-,-,TRBV28
TGTGCCAGCAGCCTGGGACTAGCCTTCTCCTACGAGCAGTACTTC,CASSLGLAFSYEQYF,TRBJ2-7,TRBD2,once,TRBV14
TGTGCCAGCAGATCTAGACAGGGCACTGAAGCTTTCTTT,CASRSRQGTEAFF,TRBJ1-1,TRBD1,-,TRBV7-9
TGTGCCAGCAGTAGAAACAGGGGGCTGGGTGAAAAACTGTTTTTT,CASSRNRGLGEKLFF,TRBJ1-4,TRBD1,-,TRBV6-5
TGTGCCACCAGTGATTATATAGGAAGCGGAGATACGCAGTATTTT,CATSDYIGSGDTQYF,TRBJ2-3,-,-,TRBV24-1
TGTGCCATCAGTCATGGGACTAGCGGGAGGGGAGAGACCCAGTACTTC,CAISHGTSGRGETQYF,TRBJ2-5,TRBD2,-,TRBV10-3
TGTGCCAGCAGGGAACCGGGACAGGGAGTAACAGATACGCAGTATTTT,CASREPGQGVTDTQYF,TRBJ2-3,TRBD1,-,TRBV6-1
TGCGCCAGCAGCTTGGGGTCAGTTAACACTGAAGCTTTCTTT,CASSLGSVNTEAFF,TRBJ1-1,-,-,TRBV5-1
TGCGCCAGCAGCCAAGATGCAGGGGAGAACACTGAAGCTTTCTTT,CASSQDAGENTEAFF,TRBJ1-1,-,-,TRBV4-3
TGCGCCAACGCGGACAGGGGTTATGAGCAGTTCTTC,CANADRGYEQFF,TRBJ2-1,TRBD1,-,TRBV10-1
TGTGCCAGCAGCCTCCGGGACACCCCGGCGGGGGAGACCCAGTACTTC,CASSLRDTPAGETQYF,TRBJ2-5,-,few,TRBV5-4
TGTGCCAGCAGCTTAGGGACAGGACAGGGGAGGGTCACTGAAGCTTTCTTT,CASSLGTGQGRVTEAFF,TRBJ1-1,TRBD1,-,TRBV7-9
TGTGCCAGCAGCCAATGGGGGGGGCTCTCACCCCTCCACTTT,CASSQWGGLSPLHF,TRBJ1-6,-,-,TRBV14
TGTGCCACTGGCAGAGACCAGGGGGCTGGCTACACCTTC,CATGRDQGAGYTF,TRBJ1-2,TRBD1,-,TRBV19
TGCGCCAGCAGCTTGGGGGGACAGGAGCGAGATGGCTACACCTTC,CASSLGGQERDGYTF,TRBJ1-2,TRBD1,once,TRBV5-1
TGCGCCAGCAGCCAAGTAGCCCTCGTAACCCCCTACGAGCAGTACTTC,CASSQVALVTPYEQYF,TRBJ2-7,-,-,TRBV4-3
TGTGCCAGCAGCTCGACGGGGAACACTGAAGCTTTCTTT,CASSSTGNTEAFF,TRBJ1-1,-,-,TRBV5-6
TGTGCGCTACCCGGGAGCTCTGGAAACACCATATATTTT,CALPGSSGNTIYF,TRBJ1-3,-,once,TRBV28
TGCAGCGTTGAAGAAACCGGGACTAGCGACAGAGATACGCAGTATTTT,CSVEETGTSDRDTQYF,TRBJ2-3,TRBD2,-,TRBV29-1
TGTGCCAGCAGTGAAACCGGGACGTCCGGTTTCAATGAGCAGTTCTTC,CASSETGTSGFNEQFF,TRBJ2-1,-,-,TRBV6-4
TGTGCCAGCAGCTTATCATGGAATGAAAAACTGTTTTTT,CASSLSWNEKLFF,TRBJ1-4,-,-,TRBV7-9
TGTGCCAGCAGCTTAGACCCGGTCGCCGGGGAGCTGTTTTTT,CASSLDPVAGELFF,TRBJ2-2,-,-,TRBV7-9
TGTGCCAGCAGCCCAGAAACGGGGCAGGGCTACGAGCAGTACTTC,CASSPETGQGYEQYF,TRBJ2-7,-,-,TRBV28
TGTGCCAGCAGAGGACAGGCTGGAAACACCATATATTTT,CASRGQAGNTIYF,TRBJ1-3,TRBD1,-,TRBV5-4
TGTGCCAGTAGTACCGACAGGGGGGGCACCGGGGAGCTGTTTTTT,CASSTDRGGTGELFF,TRBJ2-2,TRBD1,-,TRBV19
TGTGCCAGCTCACTGAGGACAGGGGGCTACGAGGGCACTGAAGCTTTCTTT,CASSLRTGGYEGTEAFF,TRBJ1-1,TRBD1,-,TRBV18
TGTGCCAGCTCACGGACACAGGGGGCAGAGCACGAGCAGTACTTC,CASSRTQGAEHEQYF,TRBJ2-7,TRBD1,once,TRBV18
TGTGCCAGCGGCGCGGTGGGGGGCAATCAGCCCCAGCATTTT,CASGAVGGNQPQHF,TRBJ1-5,-,few,TRBV27
TGTGCCAGCAGCTTTACAGAAAACTCCTACGAGCAGTACTTC,CASSFTENSYEQYF,TRBJ2-7,-,-,TRBV11-2
TGTGCCAGTAGGGACCGGGACAGGGGACGCGAGCAGTACTTC,CASRDRDRGREQYF,TRBJ2-7,TRBD1,-,TRBV19
TGTGCCAGCGGAACCGGGACGGTTAACTACGAGCAGTACTTC,CASGTGTVNYEQYF,TRBJ2-7,-,-,TRBV7-2
TGTGCCAGCAGCTTAGATGTCTCAGGTCGGGTTGGTAGCACAGATACGCAGTATTTT,CASSLDVSGRVGSTDTQYF,TRBJ2-3,-,-,TRBV7-6
TGTGCCAGCAGTTTGGTGGGGGGGCAGGAGCAGTTCTTC,CASSLVGGQEQFF,TRBJ2-1,-,-,TRBV27
TGTGCCAGCAGCTTAGCGGGGGGGAGCACAGATACGCAGTATTTT,CASSLAGGSTDTQYF,TRBJ2-3,TRBD2,-,TRBV7-3
TGTGCCTGTAATACAGGTCCAACTAATGAAAAACTGTTTTTT,CACNTGPTNEKLFF,TRBJ1-4,-,-,TRBV30
TGTGCCAGCAGCTTCGATCGGACAGGAACCTACGAGCAGTACTTC,CASSFDRTGTYEQYF,TRBJ2-7,TRBD1,-,TRBV7-2
TGCGCCAGCAGCCTACTGGGACAGCGAGAAAACACTGAAGCTTTCTTT,CASSLLGQRENTEAFF,TRBJ1-1,TRBD1,-,TRBV10-2
TGTGCCAGCAGTTTAACCCCCGAGACGCAGTATTTT,CASSLTPETQYF,TRBJ2-3,-,-,TRBV12-3/TRBV12-4
TGTGCCAGCAGCTTTACCTCTATCGGTGGCTACACCTTC,CASSFTSIGGYTF,TRBJ1-2,-,-,TRBV27
TGTGCCAGAACTCTAGCGGGTCAATCCAGCTCCTACAATGAGCAGTTCTTC,CARTLAGQSSSYNEQFF,TRBJ2-1,TRBD2,few,TRBV2
TGTGCCAGCAGCTTAACAGGGTCCACTGAAGCTTTCTTT,CASSLTGSTEAFF,TRBJ1-1,-,-,TRBV13
TGTGCCAGCAGCCAAGCACCGGATAGTAGGGCGGCTGAAAAACTGTTTTTT,CASSQAPDSRAAEKLFF,TRBJ1-4,-,-,TRBV3-1/TRBV3-2